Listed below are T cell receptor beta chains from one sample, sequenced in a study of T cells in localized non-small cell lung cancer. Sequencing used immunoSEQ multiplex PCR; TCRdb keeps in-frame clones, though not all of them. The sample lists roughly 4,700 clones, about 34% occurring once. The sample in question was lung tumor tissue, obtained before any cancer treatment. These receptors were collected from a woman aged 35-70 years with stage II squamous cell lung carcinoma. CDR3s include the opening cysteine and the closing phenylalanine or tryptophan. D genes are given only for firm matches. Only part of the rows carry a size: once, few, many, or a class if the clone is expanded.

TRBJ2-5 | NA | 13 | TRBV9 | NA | CASPSAVRETQYF | TGTGCCAGCCCTTCGGCCGTTAGGGAGACCCAGTACTTC
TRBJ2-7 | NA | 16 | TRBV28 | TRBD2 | CASSLSGGPTSYEQYF | TGTGCCAGCAGTTTATCGGGGGGGCCGACCTCCTACGAGCAGTACTTC
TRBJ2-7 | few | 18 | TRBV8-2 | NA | CASSLSYTRGNPTYEQYF | TGTGCCAGCAGTTTATCGTATACTCGGGGGAACCCTACCTACGAGCAGTACTTC
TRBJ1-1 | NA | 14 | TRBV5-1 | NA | CASSLGGTRGEAFF | TGCGCCAGCAGCTTGGGTGGGACACGGGGTGAAGCTTTCTTT
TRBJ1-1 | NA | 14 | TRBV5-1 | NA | CASSLGAANTEAFF | TGCGCCAGCAGCTTGGGGGCGGCGAACACTGAAGCTTTCTTT
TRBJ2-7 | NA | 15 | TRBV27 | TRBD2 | CASSRLARGSYEQYF | TGTGCCAGCAGCCGACTAGCCCGAGGGTCCTACGAGCAGTACTTC
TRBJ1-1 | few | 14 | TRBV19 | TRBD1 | CASSLGQGPTEAFF | TGTGCCAGTAGTTTGGGACAGGGGCCCACTGAAGCTTTCTTT
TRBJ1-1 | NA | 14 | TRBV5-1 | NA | CASSLTRSNTEAFF | TGCGCCAGCAGCTTGACACGGTCGAACACTGAAGCTTTCTTT
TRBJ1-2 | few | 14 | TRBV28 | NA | CASSLGGSNYGYTF | TGTGCCAGCAGTTTAGGGGGTTCCAACTATGGCTACACCTTC
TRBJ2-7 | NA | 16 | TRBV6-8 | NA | CASSYGLGRGIDEQYF | TGTGCCAGCAGTTATGGGTTAGGCCGGGGGATCGACGAGCAGTACTTC
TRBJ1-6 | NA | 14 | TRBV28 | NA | CASRGLHGDSPLHF | TGTGCCAGCAGAGGCCTCCACGGGGATTCACCCCTCCACTTT
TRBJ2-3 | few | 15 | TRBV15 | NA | CATSREGLGTDTQYF | TGTGCCACCAGCAGAGAGGGGCTCGGGACAGATACGCAGTATTTT
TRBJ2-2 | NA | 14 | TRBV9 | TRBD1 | CASSTGQAIGELFF | TGTGCCAGCAGCACGGGACAGGCAATCGGGGAGCTGTTTTTT
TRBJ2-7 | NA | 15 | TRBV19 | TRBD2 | CASSIKAGGQYEQYF | TGTGCCAGTAGTATAAAAGCGGGAGGGCAGTACGAGCAGTACTTC
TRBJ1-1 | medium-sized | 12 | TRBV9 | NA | CASSVQGNEAFF | TGTGCCAGCAGCGTACAGGGGAATGAAGCTTTCTTT
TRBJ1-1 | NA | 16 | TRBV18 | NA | CASSHGGREGNTEAFF | TGTGCCAGCTCGCACGGGGGCAGGGAAGGGAACACTGAAGCTTTCTTT
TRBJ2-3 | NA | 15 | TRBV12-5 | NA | CASGFGRGPTDTQYF | TGTGCTAGTGGTTTTGGCAGAGGCCCCACAGATACGCAGTATTTT
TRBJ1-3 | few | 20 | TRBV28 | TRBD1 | CASSPLKRDRGRSSGNTIYF | TGTGCCAGCAGTCCTCTTAAAAGGGACAGGGGGAGAAGCTCTGGAAACACCATATATTTT
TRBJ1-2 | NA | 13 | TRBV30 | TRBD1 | CAWTGGAHYGYTF | TGTGCCTGGACAGGGGGCGCCCACTATGGCTACACCTTC
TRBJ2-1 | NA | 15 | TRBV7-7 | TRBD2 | CASSQTSGSGNEQFF | TGTGCCAGCAGCCAAACTAGCGGGAGTGGGAATGAGCAGTTCTTC
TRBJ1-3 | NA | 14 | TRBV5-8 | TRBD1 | CASSDGTGVNTIYF | TGTGCCAGCAGCGACGGGACAGGGGTGAACACCATATATTTT
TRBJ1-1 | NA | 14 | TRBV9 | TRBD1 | CASSVTDRGDEAFF | TGTGCCAGCAGTGTTACGGACAGGGGAGATGAAGCTTTCTTT
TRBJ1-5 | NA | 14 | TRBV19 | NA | CASSIRGSNQPQHF | TGTGCCAGTAGTATAAGGGGGAGCAATCAGCCCCAGCATTTT
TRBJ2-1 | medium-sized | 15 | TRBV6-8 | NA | CASSLPTSSYNEQFF | TGTGCCAGCAGCCTCCCTACGAGCTCCTACAATGAGCAGTTCTTC
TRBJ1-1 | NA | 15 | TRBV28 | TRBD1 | CASSLPPGQGSEAFF | TGTGCCAGCAGTTTACCCCCGGGACAGGGCTCTGAAGCTTTCTTT
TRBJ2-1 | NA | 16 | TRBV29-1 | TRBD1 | CSVGLPRDRSYNEQFF | TGCAGCGTTGGTTTACCCAGGGACAGGTCCTACAATGAGCAGTTCTTC
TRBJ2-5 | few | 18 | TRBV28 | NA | CASSPWGGQALYQETQYF | TGTGCCAGCAGTCCCTGGGGAGGACAGGCGCTGTACCAAGAGACCCAGTACTTC
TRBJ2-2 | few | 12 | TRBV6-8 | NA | CASSSPTGELFF | TGTGCCAGCAGTTCCCCGACCGGGGAGCTGTTTTTT
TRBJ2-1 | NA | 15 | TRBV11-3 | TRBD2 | CASSLGGLAGHEQFF | TGTGCCAGCAGCTTAGGGGGACTAGCGGGACATGAGCAGTTCTTC
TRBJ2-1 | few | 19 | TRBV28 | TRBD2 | CASSAIGLAGAGSPNEQFF | TGTGCCAGCAGCGCGATTGGACTAGCGGGAGCAGGCTCCCCCAATGAGCAGTTCTTC
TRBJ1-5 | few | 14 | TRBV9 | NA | CASSEARTNQPQHF | TGTGCCAGCAGTGAAGCTAGAACCAATCAGCCCCAGCATTTT
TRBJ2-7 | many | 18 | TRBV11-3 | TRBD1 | CASSLILGPGQGIYEQYF | TGTGCCAGCAGCTTAATTCTCGGTCCGGGACAGGGAATCTACGAGCAGTACTTC
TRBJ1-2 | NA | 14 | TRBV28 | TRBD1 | CASRRTGGLGGYTF | TGTGCCAGCAGACGTACAGGGGGTCTAGGTGGCTACACCTTC
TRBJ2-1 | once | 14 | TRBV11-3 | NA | CASSLNLGYNEQFF | TGTGCCAGCAGCTTAAACCTAGGATACAATGAGCAGTTCTTC
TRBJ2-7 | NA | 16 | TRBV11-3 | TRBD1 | CASSPPPGQGSYEQYF | TGTGCCAGCAGCCCCCCGCCGGGACAGGGATCGTACGAGCAGTACTTC
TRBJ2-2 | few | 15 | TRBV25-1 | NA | CASSPRVQRPGELFF | TGTGCCAGCAGCCCGAGGGTCCAAAGGCCCGGGGAGCTGTTTTTT
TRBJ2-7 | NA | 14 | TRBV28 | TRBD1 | CASRGTGRTYEQYF | TGTGCCAGCAGGGGGACAGGCAGGACCTACGAGCAGTACTTC
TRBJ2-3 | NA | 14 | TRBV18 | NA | CASSPRVSTDTQYF | TGTGCCAGCTCACCCAGGGTGAGCACAGATACGCAGTATTTT
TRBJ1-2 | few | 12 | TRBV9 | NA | CASSVDQSGYTF | TGTGCCAGCAGCGTAGACCAAAGTGGCTACACCTTC
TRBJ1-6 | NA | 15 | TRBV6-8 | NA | CASSAGSGNNSPLHF | TGTGCCAGCAGTGCAGGGAGTGGAAATAATTCACCCCTCCACTTT
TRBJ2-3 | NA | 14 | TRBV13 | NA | CASTHSGVTDTQYF | TGTGCCAGCACCCACTCGGGGGTCACAGATACGCAGTATTTT
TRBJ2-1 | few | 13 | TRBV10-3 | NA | CAISESQGNEQFF | TGTGCCATCAGTGAGTCACAGGGCAATGAGCAGTTCTTC
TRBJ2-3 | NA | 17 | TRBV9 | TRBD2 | CASSVGSGLAWADTQYF | TGTGCCAGCAGCGTAGGGTCCGGACTAGCTTGGGCAGATACGCAGTATTTT
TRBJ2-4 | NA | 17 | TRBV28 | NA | CASSPTQGRVAKNIQYF | TGTGCCAGCAGTCCCACTCAAGGACGGGTAGCCAAAAACATTCAGTACTTC
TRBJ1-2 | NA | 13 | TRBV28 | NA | CATPEGTGYGYTF | TGTGCCACCCCCGAGGGAACGGGCTATGGCTACACCTTC
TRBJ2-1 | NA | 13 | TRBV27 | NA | CASSRPSYNEQFF | TGTGCCAGCAGCCGCCCCTCCTACAATGAGCAGTTCTTC
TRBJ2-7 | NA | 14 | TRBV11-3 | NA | CASSSRDGAYEQYF | TGTGCCAGCAGCTCCCGGGACGGGGCCTACGAGCAGTACTTC
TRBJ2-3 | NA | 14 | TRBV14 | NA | CASSQARRTDTQYF | TGTGCCAGCAGCCAAGCCCGACGCACAGATACGCAGTATTTT
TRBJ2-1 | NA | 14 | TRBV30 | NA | CAWRAGRSYNEQFF | TGTGCCTGGAGGGCCGGCCGGTCCTACAATGAGCAGTTCTTC
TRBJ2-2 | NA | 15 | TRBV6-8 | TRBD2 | CASSLAGGNTGELFF | TGTGCCAGCAGCCTAGCGGGAGGGAACACCGGGGAGCTGTTTTTT
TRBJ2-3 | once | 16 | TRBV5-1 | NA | CASSNVVGSLTDTQYF | TGCGCCAGCAGCAATGTCGTCGGGAGCCTCACAGATACGCAGTATTTT
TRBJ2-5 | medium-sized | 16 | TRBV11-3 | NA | CASSPTGASNGETQYF | TGTGCCAGCAGCCCCACCGGGGCATCGAATGGGGAGACCCAGTACTTC